One sample yielded the 27 T cell receptor beta chains listed below, sequenced in a study of blood T cell repertoires in COVID-19 (dated by TCRdb to about 2020). To prepare the library, the immunoSEQ multiplex PCR assay was applied. In its TCRdb copy, this immuneACCESS table keeps in-frame sequences only and misses some clones. Where compared with another copy, unresolved V genes explain less than half of these, and the others have no known cause. For this sample the table gives under 350,000 clones, of which 85% to 90% were detected only once. Of the sample, approximately 2% falls within the top ten clones. The specimen sequenced was PBMCs or T cells enriched from blood (not recorded which). These receptors were obtained from a woman aged 60-75 years who had recovered from COVID-19.

The chain employs TRBV4-1 and TRBJ2-7, with no clear D. The CDR3 consists of 14 residues. Trimming left V 0 bases short and J 3 bases short, with 9 bases between. CDR1 and CDR2 from the germline V gene are MGHRA and YSYEKL. DNA of the CDR3: TGCGCCAGCAGCCAAGATGCCAGAGGCTACGAGCAGTACTTC. As protein: CASSQDARGYEQYF.

This clone was seen only once. J is TRBJ1-4 and V is TRBV5-1, with 7 bases identical to TRBD1. J lost 5 bases, V lost 0 bases, and 4 bases had no gene match. CDR3 length: 15 amino acids. CDR1 is SGHRS, CDR2 YFSETQ, per germline. This CDR3 reads CASSLDGQENEKLFF. CDR3 sequence (DNA): TGCGCCAGCAGCTTGGACGGACAGGAAAATGAAAAACTGTTTTTT.

The chain couples TRBV6-5 to TRBJ1-1, with 10 positions matching TRBD1. Germline V lookup: CDR1 MNHEY, CDR2 SVGAGI. V was clipped by 6 bases and J by 3 bases; unmatched bases: 4. This CDR3 region has 14 residues. CDR3 sequence reads: CASRGQGQDTEAFF. The CDR3, as DNA: TGTGCCAGCAGGGGACAGGGGCAGGACACTGAAGCTTTCTTT.

This chain joins TRBV2 and TRBJ2-7; 11 nucleotides align to TRBD2. After removal of 10 bases from V and 4 bases from J, the junction contained 18 bases not matched to a gene. The CDR3 is made up of 17 amino acids. Germline CDR1 and CDR2: SNHLY and FYNNEI. The CDR3 DNA reads as TGTGCCATACGATCCGGGACTAGCGGTTCATCATGGTACGAGCAGTACTTC. Translation: CAIRSGTSGSSWYEQYF.

This chain links TRBV15 with TRBJ2-3; D gene unclear. The CDR3 sequence is 14 residues long. Per the germline V gene, CDR1 is LNHNV and CDR2 is YYDKDF (reference sequence). The V gene lost 1 base and the J gene lost 6 bases, with 11 bases spanning the gap. The chain's CDR3 is CATSRAGSADTQYF. CDR3 in DNA: TGTGCCACCAGCAGAGCCGGCTCAGCGGATACGCAGTATTTT.

The chain couples TRBV7-3 to TRBJ2-2; D may be TRBD2 (6 bases). Trimming cost V 5 bases and J 4 bases, with 11 bases left between them. Germline CDR1 reads SGHTA; CDR2 reads FQGTGA. CDR3 size: 14 residues. The CDR3 protein is CASSSGRGTGELFF. The CDR3 nucleotides are TGTGCCAGCAGCAGCGGGCGGGGCACCGGGGAGCTGTTTTTT.

The V and J genes are TRBV5-1 and TRBJ1-2; TRBD1 is a possible D gene (6 bases). The CDR3 runs 15 residues. V lost 0 bases and J lost 3, with 12 bases in between. CDR1 is SGHRS, CDR2 YFSETQ, per germline. CDR3 DNA sequence: TGCGCCAGCAGCTTGGCCGCAGGGGTCCACTATGGCTACACCTTC. Protein: CASSLAAGVHYGYTF.

J is TRBJ1-2 and V is TRBV2; D remains ambiguous. The CDR3 is 15 residues long. Germline V gene data show CDR1 as SNHLY and CDR2 as FYNNEI. Trimming left V 1 base short and J 4 bases short, with 13 bases between. The CDR3 loop is CASSEVTSRGYGYTF. CDR3 sequence (DNA): TGTGCCAGCAGTGAAGTAACCTCACGGGGCTATGGCTACACCTTC. Combining the CDR3 with reference TRBV2 and TRBJ1-2 gives the whole variable domain EPEVTQTPSHQVTQMGQEVILRCVPISNHLYFYWYRQILGQKVEFLVSFYNNEISEKSEIFDDQFSVERPDGSNFTLKIRSTKLEDSAMYFCASSEVTSRGYGYTFGSGTRLTVV.

This chain joins TRBV3-1 (or the pseudogene TRBV3-2) and TRBJ2-1; 10 nucleotides line up with TRBD1. J was trimmed by 9 bases and V by 3 bases; bases with no gene match: 5. CDR3 size: 14 residues. The germline CDR1 and CDR2 sequences are LGHDT and YNNKEL (reference sequence). The CDR3 region is CASSHGTGDIEQFF. The DNA for the CDR3 is TGTGCCAGCAGCCATGGGACAGGGGACATTGAGCAGTTCTTC.

This sequence joins TRBV15 and TRBJ2-7; D is possibly TRBD1 (5 bases). The CDR3 has 18 amino acids. Looked up from germline, CDR1 is LNHNV and CDR2 is YYDKDF (reference sequence). V gave up 0 bases and J gave up 4 bases, with 22 bases separating them. The CDR3 is CATSRDPTWGRDRYEQYF. CDR3 in DNA: TGTGCCACCAGCAGAGATCCCACGTGGGGCCGAGATCGATACGAGCAGTACTTC.

In DNA, the CDR3 is TGTGCCAGCAGGACAGGGGGTGACACCGGGGAGCTGTTTTTT. Translating it yields CASRTGGDTGELFF. J is TRBJ2-2 and V is TRBV27; TRBD1 matches at 9 bases. The CDR3 is 14 residues long. Per the germline V gene, CDR1 is MNHEY and CDR2 is SMNVEV (reference sequence). Unmatched junction bases numbered 2, after V lost 6 bases and J lost 3 bases.

This chain connects TRBV20-1 to TRBJ2-1, with TRBD2 matching over 12 bases. The trim removed 6 bases at V and 10 bases at J, leaving 13 bases unmatched. Germline V CDR1 and CDR2: DFQATT, SNEGSKA (reference sequence). The CDR3 is made up of 15 amino acids. CDR3 loop: CSASDRTSGDSEQFF. CDR3 sequence (DNA): TGCAGTGCGAGTGATCGGACTAGCGGGGATTCGGAGCAGTTCTTC.

V usage is TRBV18 and J usage is TRBJ1-4; 7 bases map to TRBD1. The V segment lost 3 bases and the J segment 5 bases; nucleotides outside the gene matches: 6. CDR1 and CDR2 (germline): KGHSH, LQKENI. The CDR3 contains 15 residues. The CDR3 here is CASSPRTGTNEKLFF. The CDR3, as DNA: TGTGCCAGCTCACCCAGGACAGGAACAAATGAAAAACTGTTTTTT. Full variable domain (outside the CDR3, taken from reference TRBV18 and TRBJ1-4): NAGVMQNPRHLVRRRGQEARLRCSPMKGHSHVYWYRQLPEEGLKFMVYLQKENIIDESGMPKERFSAEFPKEGPSILRIQQVVRGDSAAYFCASSPRTGTNEKLFFGSGTQLSVL.

This clone was recorded once. This sequence joins TRBV6-6 and TRBJ1-5; TRBD1 matches 7 bases. J was trimmed by 4 bases and V by 11 bases; bases with no gene match: 8. The CDR3 totals 13 residues. Per the germline V gene, CDR1 is MNHNY and CDR2 is SVGAGI (reference sequence). CDR3: CAGGQELNQPQHF. For the CDR3, the DNA is TGTGCCGGAGGACAGGAACTTAATCAGCCCCAGCATTTT.

This clone showed up just a few times. The chain is built from TRBV6-1 and TRBJ2-7; 7 bases line up with TRBD1. There are 14 residues in the CDR3. CDR1 is MNHNS and CDR2 is SASEGT in the germline V gene. J was trimmed by 2 bases and V by 1 base; bases with no gene match: 2. CDR3 sequence (DNA): TGTGCCAGCAGTGAAGGACAGGGAACCTACGAGCAGTACTTC. Encoded protein: CASSEGQGTYEQYF.

This clone was detected once. This sequence joins TRBV5-6 and TRBJ2-3, with no clear D. This CDR3 region has 16 residues. The germline V gene encodes CDR1 SGHDT and CDR2 YYEEEE. Trimming stripped 0 bases from V and 1 base from J, with 12 bases between. CDR3 DNA sequence: TGTGCCAGCAGCTTGGTCCCCAGTATACGCACAGATACGCAGTATTTT. It codes for CASSLVPSIRTDTQYF. The full variable domain, in which reference TRBV5-6 and TRBJ2-3 provide the parts outside the CDR3, is DAGVTQSPTHLIKTRGQQVTLRCSPKSGHDTVSWYQQALGQGPQFIFQYYEEEERQRGNFPDRFSGHQFPNYSSELNVNALLLGDSALYLCASSLVPSIRTDTQYFGPGTRLTVL.

V and J are TRBV7-2 and TRBJ2-7; the match to TRBD2 covers 9 bases. Unmatched junction bases numbered 8, after V lost 5 bases and J lost 3 bases. Germline V lookup: CDR1 SGHTA, CDR2 FQGNSA. The CDR3 loop spans 15 amino acids. CDR3 amino acids: CASSPHGTSFYEQYF. CDR3 nucleotides: TGTGCCAGCAGCCCGCACGGGACTAGCTTCTACGAGCAGTACTTC.

The V call is TRBV20-1, the J call TRBJ2-1; the D gene is possibly TRBD1 (6 bases). CDR1 is DFQATT and CDR2 is SNEGSKA in the germline V gene (reference sequence). V shed 0 bases and J shed 10 bases, with 7 bases lying between them. The CDR3 sequence is 11 residues long. The CDR3 DNA follows: TGCAGTGCTAGAGATGGGGGCGAGCAGTTCTTC. Residues: CSARDGGEQFF.

This clone has just a few counts. The chain employs TRBV28 and TRBJ1-2; D possibly corresponds to TRBD1 (6 bases). Germline V gene data show CDR1 as MDHEN and CDR2 as SYDVKM. Trimming removed 4 bases from V and 1 base from J, with 10 bases in between. This CDR3 has 14 amino acids. CDR3 nucleotides: TGTGCCAGCAGTTCCCTAGGGGGTAACTATGGCTACACCTTC. This translates into CASSSLGGNYGYTF.

This chain uses TRBV27 with TRBJ1-5; the D is unclear. This CDR3 has 20 amino acids. With 4 bases removed from V and 0 bases from J, the gap between germline ends came to 25 bases. Looked up from germline, CDR1 is MNHEY and CDR2 is SMNVEV (reference sequence). DNA of the CDR3: TGTGCCAGCAGTTCGCTGGGGATACAGTACGAAGGACTTAGCAATCAGCCCCAGCATTTT. This codes for CASSSLGIQYEGLSNQPQHF.

This chain links TRBV3-1 (or the pseudogene TRBV3-2) with TRBJ2-7, with D uncertain. CDR1 and CDR2 (germline): LGHDT, YNNKEL (reference sequence). V was cut by 4 bases and J by 4 bases, with 14 bases left in between. The CDR3 loop spans 14 amino acids. Here the CDR3 DNA reads TGTGCCAGCAGCCTCGACGGGTTTTTTTACGAGCAGTACTTC. Translating gives CASSLDGFFYEQYF.

The chain employs TRBV6-1 and TRBJ2-3; a possible D gene is TRBD2 (6 bases). CDR1 and CDR2 from the germline V gene are MNHNS and SASEGT. V lost 6 bases, J lost 0 bases, and 10 bases lay in between. The CDR3 contains 14 residues. The CDR3 DNA reads as TGTGCCAGCAGGGGACTCTCTAGCACAGATACGCAGTATTTT. Its translation is CASRGLSSTDTQYF.

This clone was found once. The chain carries TRBV30 and TRBJ1-1; D possibly corresponds to TRBD1 (5 bases). The CDR3 extends over 13 amino acids. V shed 0 bases and J shed 1 base, with 6 bases lying between them. CDR1 GTSNPN and CDR2 SVGIG come from the germline V gene (reference sequence). In DNA, the CDR3 is TGTGCCTGGAGTGTGACAGAGAACACTGAAGCTTTCTTT. This encodes CAWSVTENTEAFF.

A word on this clone: This CDR3 is also generated by other DNA sequences in the sample. This chain links TRBV12-3 or TRBV12-4 with TRBJ1-2; D is unclear. CDR3 length equals 12 residues. The V and J ends lost 7 bases and 2 bases respectively, with 8 bases between them. CDR3 amino acids: CASTGSNYGYTF. Here the CDR3 DNA reads TGTGCCAGCACCGGGTCCAACTATGGCTACACCTTC.

V is TRBV3-1 (or the pseudogene TRBV3-2) and J is TRBJ2-5; 8 nucleotides match TRBD2. Germline-derived CDR1 and CDR2 are LGHDT and YNNKEL (reference sequence). CDR3 length: 14 residues. After removal of 0 bases from V and 9 bases from J, the junction contained 6 bases not matched to a gene. CDR3 residues: CASSQDTGAGAQYF. CDR3 coding DNA: TGTGCCAGCAGCCAAGATACCGGAGCGGGGGCCCAGTACTTC.

The count of this clone is one. The gene calls are TRBV27 and TRBJ1-1; 7 nucleotides align to TRBD1. Germline CDR1 MNHEY, CDR2 SMNVEV (reference sequence). V dropped 8 bases and J dropped 13; count of bases not matched to a gene: 4. The CDR3 spans 9 residues. CDR3 region: CASPQGVFF. In DNA form, the CDR3 reads TGTGCCAGCCCCCAGGGGGTTTTCTTT.

This clone has only one observation. Other DNA sequences from this sample encode an identical CDR3 as well. V usage is TRBV20-1 and J usage is TRBJ2-5, with a weak D call TRBD2 (5 bases). Trimming cost V 4 bases and J 5 bases, with 8 bases left between them. CDR3 size: 11 residues. Germline V lookup: CDR1 DFQATT, CDR2 SNEGSKA (reference sequence). The CDR3 loop reads CSATGEETQYF. In DNA form, the CDR3 reads TGCAGTGCTACCGGGGAGGAGACCCAGTACTTC.